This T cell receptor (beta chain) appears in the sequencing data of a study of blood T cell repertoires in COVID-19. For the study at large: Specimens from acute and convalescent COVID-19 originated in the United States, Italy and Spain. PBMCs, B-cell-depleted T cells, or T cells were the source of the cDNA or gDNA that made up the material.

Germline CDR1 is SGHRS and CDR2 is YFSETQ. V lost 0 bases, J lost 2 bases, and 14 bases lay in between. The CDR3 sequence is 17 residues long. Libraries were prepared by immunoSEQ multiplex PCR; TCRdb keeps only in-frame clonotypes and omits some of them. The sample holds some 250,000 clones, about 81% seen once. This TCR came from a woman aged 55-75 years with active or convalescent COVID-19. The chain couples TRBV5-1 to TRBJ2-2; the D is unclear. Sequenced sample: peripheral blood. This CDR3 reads CASSLVALGSNTGELFF. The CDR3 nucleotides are TGCGCCAGCAGCTTGGTGGCACTCGGGTCCAACACCGGGGAGCTGTTTTTT.